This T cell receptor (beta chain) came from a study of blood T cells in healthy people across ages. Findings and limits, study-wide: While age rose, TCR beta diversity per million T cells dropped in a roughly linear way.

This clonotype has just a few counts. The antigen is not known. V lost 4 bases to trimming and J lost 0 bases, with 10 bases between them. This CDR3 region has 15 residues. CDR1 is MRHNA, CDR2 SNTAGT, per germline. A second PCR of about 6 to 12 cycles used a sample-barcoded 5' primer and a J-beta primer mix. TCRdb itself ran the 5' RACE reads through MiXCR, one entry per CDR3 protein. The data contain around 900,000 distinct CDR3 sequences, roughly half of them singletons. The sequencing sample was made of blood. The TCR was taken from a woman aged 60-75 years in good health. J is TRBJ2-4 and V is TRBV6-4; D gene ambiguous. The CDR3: CASSVKVLAKNIQYF. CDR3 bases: TGTGCCAGCAGTGTTAAAGTTCTAGCCAAAAACATTCAGTACTTC.